This TCR beta chain comes out of a study of cytomegalovirus exposure and HLA in healthy donors. General study points: Most TCR sequences showed up rarely, but some public TCRs showed up in many donors.

The germline CDR1 and CDR2 sequences are SNHLY and FYNNEI. The CDR3 consists of 17 residues. The J segment lost 5 bases and the V segment lost 6 bases, leaving 16 bases of the junction unmatched. It was with 60 Vbeta and 13 Jbeta primers that the PCR ran. The table came from immunoSEQ multiplex PCR; TCRdb's copy has only in-frame clones and leaves some out. This repertoire includes 50,000 to 55,000 clones. About this clone itself: What it binds is unknown.

The sample comprised PBMCs. The chain joins TRBV2 to TRBJ1-5; 7 bases align to TRBD1. This TCR came from a woman aged 60 to 75 in good health and CMV-seropositive. In DNA, the CDR3 is TGTGCCAGCAGCGGGAAGGCCGGGGACAGTATTTATCAGCCCCAGCATTTT. This gives the protein CASSGKAGDSIYQPQHF.